The present entry profiles one T cell receptor (beta chain) with its context. Its target is unknown. cDNA reverse transcribed from extracted RNA served as the sequencing template. The repertoire was sequenced with immunoSEQ multiplex PCR; TCRdb's copy has only in-frame clones and lacks some. The top ten hold around 0.92% of the sample, which has roughly 190,000 clones, approximately 57% seen once. This specimen comes from a study of CD8+ T cells in alopecia areata. The treatment was: oral pan-JAK inhibitor, 5-10 mg twice daily. Sorting separated CD4+ and CD8+ T cells out of PBMCs. This CDR3 contains 14 residues. Trimming removed 0 bases from V and 4 bases from J; junction bases left unmatched: 3. The germline V gene encodes CDR1 SGHNT and CDR2 YYREEE (reference sequence). Findings and limits, study-wide: Persistence in scalp and blood during tofacitinib was observed for many expanded lesional clones. Between patients, shared TCR sequences were less clear than in mice. This was possibly due in part to HLA diversity in the patient population.

The TCR was taken from a human donor with alopecia areata. V is TRBV5-4 and J is TRBJ1-2; 7 nucleotides align to TRBD1. The sequencing here drew on CD4+ T cells sorted from blood, taken at week 24, from a patient treated with tofacitinib. The CDR3 sequence: CASSLGGTAYGYTF. CDR3 sequence (DNA): TGTGCCAGCAGCTTGGGTGGGACAGCCTATGGCTACACCTTC.